The clone carrying this T cell receptor beta chain was found a few times. Its antigen is unidentified. Each sample provided at least 5.5 micrograms of extracted total RNA. The data originate from a study of blood T cells in healthy people across ages. V lost 4 bases and J lost 3, with 22 bases in between. CDR3 size: 17 residues. Germline assignment: CDR1 SGHRS and CDR2 YFSETQ. Study observations and caveats: Estimates based on one million T cells were treated as lower bounds. Age advanced and TCR beta diversity per million T cells fell, roughly linearly. Donors of long life had a larger count of naive CD4+ cells and greater diversity than aged donors.

For the second PCR, which ran for about 7 to 11 cycles, a sample-barcoded 5' primer and a J-beta primer mix were used. TCRdb processed the 5' RACE reads anew with MiXCR; each CDR3 protein has one entry. The data hold about 1.6 million distinct CDR3 sequences, with around 36% observed a single time. Sequencing was carried out using blood. The chain recombines TRBV5-1 with TRBJ1-2, with D possibly TRBD1 on 5 matching bases. This TCR was sampled from a woman younger than 45 in good health. CDR3 sequence reads: CASSTDLRGVTHYGYTF. The DNA for the CDR3 is TGCGCCAGCAGCACAGACCTTCGGGGGGTTACGCACTATGGCTACACCTTC.